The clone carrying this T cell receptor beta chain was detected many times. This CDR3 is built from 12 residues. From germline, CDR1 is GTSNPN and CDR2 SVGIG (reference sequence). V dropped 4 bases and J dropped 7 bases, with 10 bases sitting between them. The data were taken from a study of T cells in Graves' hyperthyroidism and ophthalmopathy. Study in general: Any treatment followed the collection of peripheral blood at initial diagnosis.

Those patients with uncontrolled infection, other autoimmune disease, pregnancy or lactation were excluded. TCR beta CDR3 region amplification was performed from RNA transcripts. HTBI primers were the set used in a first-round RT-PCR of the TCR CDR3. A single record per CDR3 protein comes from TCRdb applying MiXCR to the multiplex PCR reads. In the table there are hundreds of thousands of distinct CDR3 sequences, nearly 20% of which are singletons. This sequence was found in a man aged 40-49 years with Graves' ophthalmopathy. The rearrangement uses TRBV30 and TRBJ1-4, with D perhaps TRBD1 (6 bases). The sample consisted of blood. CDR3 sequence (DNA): TGTGCCTGGACAGGGGCGGGTGAAAAACTGTTTTTT. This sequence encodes CAWTGAGEKLFF.